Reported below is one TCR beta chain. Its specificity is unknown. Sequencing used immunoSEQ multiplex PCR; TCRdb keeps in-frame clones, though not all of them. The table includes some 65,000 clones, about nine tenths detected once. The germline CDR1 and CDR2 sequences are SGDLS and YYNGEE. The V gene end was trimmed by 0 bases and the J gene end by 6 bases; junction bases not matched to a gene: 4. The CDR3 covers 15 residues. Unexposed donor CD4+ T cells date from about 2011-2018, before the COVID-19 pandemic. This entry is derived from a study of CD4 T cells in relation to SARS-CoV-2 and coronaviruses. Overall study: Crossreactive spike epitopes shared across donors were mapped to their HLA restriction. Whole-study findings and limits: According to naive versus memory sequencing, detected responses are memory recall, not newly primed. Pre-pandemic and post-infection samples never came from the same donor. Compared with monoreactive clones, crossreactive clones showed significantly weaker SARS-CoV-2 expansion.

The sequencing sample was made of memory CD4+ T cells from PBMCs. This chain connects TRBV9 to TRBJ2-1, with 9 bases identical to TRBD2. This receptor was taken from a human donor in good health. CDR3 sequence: CASSVDGTSSNEQFF. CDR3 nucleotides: TGTGCCAGCAGCGTAGACGGGACTAGCAGCAATGAGCAGTTCTTC.